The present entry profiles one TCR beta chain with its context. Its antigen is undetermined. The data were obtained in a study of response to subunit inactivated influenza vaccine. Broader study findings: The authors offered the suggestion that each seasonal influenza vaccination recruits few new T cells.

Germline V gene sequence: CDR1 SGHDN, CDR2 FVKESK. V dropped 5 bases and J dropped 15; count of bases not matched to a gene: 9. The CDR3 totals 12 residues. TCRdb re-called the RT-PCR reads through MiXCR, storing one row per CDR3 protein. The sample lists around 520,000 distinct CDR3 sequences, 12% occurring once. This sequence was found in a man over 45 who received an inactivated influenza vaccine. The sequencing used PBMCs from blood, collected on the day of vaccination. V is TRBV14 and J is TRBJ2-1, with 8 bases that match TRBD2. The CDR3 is CASSFGAGDPFF. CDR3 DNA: TGTGCCAGCAGCTTCGGAGCGGGAGACCCGTTCTTC. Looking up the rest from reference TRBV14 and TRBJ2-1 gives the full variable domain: EAGVTQFPSHSVIEKGQTVTLRCDPISGHDNLYWYRRVMGKEIKFLLHFVKESKQDESGMPNNRFLAERTGGTYSTLKVQPAELEDSGVYFCASSFGAGDPFFGPGTRLTVL.